The 8 T cell receptor beta chains reported below all come from one sample, sequenced in a study of OX40 agonist ivuxolimab in advanced cancers. Produced via immunoSEQ multiplex PCR; TCRdb's table is partial and in-frame only. The repertoire holds 40,000 to 45,000 clones, with about 79% as singletons. Sample: CD4+ or CD8+ T cells sorted from blood, taken in a trial of the OX40 agonist ivuxolimab. These receptor sequences come from an adult with an advanced solid tumor such as melanoma, head and neck, liver or kidney cancer.

The chain is built from TRBV14 and TRBJ2-7, with D possibly matching TRBD2 (6 bases). Trimming cost V 6 bases and J 5 bases, with 14 bases left between them. The CDR3 sequence is 13 residues long. Germline CDR1 is SGHDN and CDR2 is FVKESK. CDR3 DNA: TGTGCCAGCAGTTCCCTACGGGAGAACGAGCAGTACTTC. It specifies CASSSLRENEQYF.

On this clone itself: Different DNA sequences within this sample yield the same CDR3. The CDR3 sequence is CASSGTGDYEQYF. In nucleotides, the CDR3 is TGTGCCAGTAGTGGGACCGGGGACTACGAGCAGTACTTC. This rearrangement joins TRBV19 to TRBJ2-7; perhaps D is TRBD1 or TRBD2 (5 bases each). V was trimmed by 5 bases and J by 3 bases, leaving 11 bases between them. The CDR3 runs 13 residues. The germline CDR1 and CDR2 sequences are LNHDA and SQIVND (reference sequence).

J is TRBJ2-5 and V is TRBV4-1, with D hard to call. The CDR3 is 13 residues long. The V gene lost 0 bases and the J gene lost 5 bases, with 7 bases spanning the gap. Germline CDR1 and CDR2: MGHRA and YSYEKL. Written as DNA, the CDR3 is TGCGCCAGCAGCCAAGAACACTATGAGACCCAGTACTTC. Translating gives CASSQEHYETQYF.

The rearrangement uses TRBV11-2 and TRBJ2-5; weak D call: TRBD2 (6 bases). Germline lookup yields CDR1 SGHAT and CDR2 FQNNGV. Trimming took off 0 bases at V and 5 bases at J, with 13 bases between the two ends. This CDR3 has 15 residues. Written as DNA, the CDR3 is TGTGCCAGCAGCTTAGACGGGACTGGCCGTGAGACCCAGTACTTC. Translation gives CASSLDGTGRETQYF.

The chain couples TRBV25-1 to TRBJ1-3, with D unclear. The CDR3 sequence is 14 residues long. The V end lost 5 bases, the J end lost 3 bases, and 11 bases lay between the germline ends. Germline V gene lookup returns CDR1 MGHDK and CDR2 SYGVNS. DNA of the CDR3: TGTGCCAGCAGTTTTGGCGTCGGTGGAAACACCATATATTTT. Amino acid sequence: CASSFGVGGNTIYF.

The V gene is TRBV11-1, the J gene TRBJ1-1; TRBD1 matches 10 bases. Trimming took 5 bases from V and 5 from J; bases not matched to a gene: 5. There are 14 residues in the CDR3. CDR1 and CDR2 from the germline V gene are SGHAT and FQDESV (reference sequence). The CDR3 sequence: CASSRTGGRTEAFF. The CDR3 nucleotides are TGTGCCAGCAGCCGGACAGGGGGTAGGACTGAAGCTTTCTTT.

Concerning this clone itself: Given a much more abundant clone one base away, this may be a read error. The chain combines TRBV5-6 with TRBJ2-7; the D is unclear. V dropped 0 bases and J dropped 4 bases, with 5 bases sitting between them. Germline V CDR1 and CDR2: SGHDT, YYEEEE. CDR3 length equals 12 residues. The CDR3 nucleotides read TGTGCCAGCAGCTTGGGGGTTTACGAGCAGTACTTC. As protein: CASSLGVYEQYF.

This chain uses TRBV6-6 with TRBJ2-7; a weak D match, TRBD2 (6 bases). Germline CDR1 and CDR2: MNHNY and SVGAGI (reference sequence). The CDR3 spans 12 residues. The V end lost 4 bases, the J end lost 7 bases, and 11 bases lay between the germline ends. CDR3 in DNA: TGTGCCAGCAGTTTCTCGGGGGATGAGCAGTACTTC. It encodes CASSFSGDEQYF.